This is a list of T cell receptor beta chains from one sample in a study of blood T cells in healthy people across ages. TCRdb reprocessed the 5' RACE reads via MiXCR and lists one record per CDR3 protein. Counted here are approximately 770,000 distinct CDR3 sequences, nearly 60% occurring once; the ten biggest clones make up approximately 23%. Sequenced material: blood. These receptors all stem from a man between 25 and 39 years old in good health. CDR3s include the opening cysteine and the closing phenylalanine or tryptophan. The D gene is left open where the match is weak. Clone size is given for some rows only: seen once, a few or many times, or a class if the clone is expanded.

j_call v_call d_call clone_size cdr3_aa cdr3_nt
TRBJ2-1 TRBV6-5 TRBD2 . CASSIERGAYNEQFF TGTGCCAGCAGTATCGAGCGGGGGGCTTACAATGAGCAGTTCTTC
TRBJ2-1 TRBV6-6 . . CASSSSGDADEQFF TGTGCCAGCAGTTCTTCAGGGGACGCCGATGAGCAGTTCTTC
TRBJ1-2 TRBV12-3/TRBV12-4 . few CASSLLSIAAGYTF TGTGCCAGCAGTTTACTTTCGATAGCCGCTGGCTACACCTTC
TRBJ2-4 TRBV10-3 TRBD1 once CAISDDRELNIQYF TGTGCCATCAGTGATGACAGGGAACTAAACATTCAGTACTTC
TRBJ1-3 TRBV29-1 . . CSADRRTSGNTIYF TGCAGCGCGGACCGGAGGACCTCTGGAAACACCATATATTTT
TRBJ2-7 TRBV29-1 TRBD1 . CSVHTGAVQYF TGCAGCGTGCACACAGGGGCGGTGCAGTACTTC
TRBJ1-1 TRBV7-9 . once CASSKRTGPEAFF TGTGCCAGCAGCAAACGAACAGGGCCTGAAGCTTTCTTT
TRBJ2-7 TRBV29-1 . . CSVVLALNEQYF TGCAGCGTTGTTCTAGCTTTGAACGAGCAGTACTTC
TRBJ2-3 TRBV6-2/TRBV6-3 . many CASSPDSFHTDTQYF TGTGCCAGCAGTCCGGACTCCTTTCATACAGATACGCAGTATTTT
TRBJ2-1 TRBV27 TRBD1 . CASQFGTGRLGEQFF TGTGCCAGCCAGTTCGGGACAGGGAGGTTAGGTGAGCAGTTCTTC
TRBJ2-1 TRBV27 . few CASSMGTTYNEQFF TGTGCCAGCAGTATGGGCACGACTTACAATGAGCAGTTCTTC
TRBJ2-7 TRBV13 . . CASSLGPRDEQYF TGTGCCAGCAGCCTGGGACCTCGGGACGAGCAGTACTTC
TRBJ2-7 TRBV4-3 . . CASRQERLYEQYF TGCGCCAGCAGACAAGAGCGCCTATACGAGCAGTACTTC
TRBJ2-1 TRBV12-3/TRBV12-4 TRBD1 . CASRVTGGNEQFF TGTGCCAGCAGGGTGACAGGGGGCAATGAGCAGTTCTTC
TRBJ2-7 TRBV10-3 . few CAISDRVATPHYGQYF TGTGCCATCAGTGATAGGGTTGCGACTCCCCACTACGGGCAGTACTTC
TRBJ2-7 TRBV4-2 . . CASSQDSTGTYEQYF TGTGCCAGCAGCCAAGATTCTACGGGGACCTACGAGCAGTACTTC
TRBJ1-4 TRBV12-3/TRBV12-4 . . CASSLGRGVGKLFF TGTGCCAGCAGTTTGGGCAGGGGCGTTGGAAAACTGTTTTTT
TRBJ2-3 TRBV7-7 TRBD2 . CASSLAAGAGTDTQYF TGTGCCAGCAGCTTAGCAGCGGGGGCTGGCACAGATACGCAGTATTTT
TRBJ2-1 TRBV5-1 . . CASNPRDNTYNEQFF TGCGCCAGCAACCCAAGGGACAATACCTACAATGAGCAGTTCTTC
TRBJ2-7 TRBV11-3 . . CASGRGIEQYF TGTGCCAGCGGTAGGGGTATCGAGCAGTACTTC
TRBJ2-3 TRBV18 TRBD1 . CASSPPTGGLSTQYF TGTGCCAGCTCACCGCCGACAGGGGGCTTGAGTACGCAGTATTTT
TRBJ2-7 TRBV7-8 TRBD1 once CASSSGTGELGSYEQYF TGTGCCAGCAGCTCCGGGACAGGGGAGTTAGGCTCCTACGAGCAGTACTTC
TRBJ2-5 TRBV2 TRBD2 many CASTRSGTSRIGETQYF TGTGCCAGCACCAGATCCGGGACTAGCCGGATTGGGGAGACCCAGTACTTC
TRBJ1-1 TRBV12-5 . . CASGTGRDGAFF TGTGCTAGTGGGACTGGGCGGGACGGAGCTTTCTTT
TRBJ1-1 TRBV28 . . CASSSPFTALYTEAFF TGTGCCAGCAGTTCCCCTTTCACAGCACTATACACTGAAGCTTTCTTT
TRBJ2-1 TRBV20-1 TRBD2 . CSASHTGTSVEQFF TGCAGTGCTAGTCACACCGGGACTAGTGTTGAGCAGTTCTTC
TRBJ1-2 TRBV7-9 . few CASTSPGPNYGYTF TGTGCCAGCACTTCCCCAGGGCCGAACTATGGCTACACCTTC
TRBJ1-2 TRBV20-1 . few CSARGAGRILNWGYTF TGCAGTGCTAGAGGAGCAGGGAGAATACTAAACTGGGGCTACACCTTC
TRBJ2-1 TRBV20-1 . once CSARPLYNEQFF TGCAGTGCTAGGCCTCTGTACAATGAGCAGTTCTTC
TRBJ2-7 TRBV4-3 TRBD1 few CASSQVAGGSSYEQYF TGCGCCAGCAGCCAAGTGGCAGGGGGCAGCTCCTACGAGCAGTACTTC
TRBJ2-5 TRBV20-1 . few CSAPAGETQYF TGCAGTGCCCCTGCCGGGGAGACCCAGTACTTC
TRBJ2-1 TRBV7-9 . . CASSLKELPSYNEQFF TGTGCCAGCAGCTTAAAGGAGCTCCCCTCCTACAATGAGCAGTTCTTC
TRBJ1-2 TRBV7-9 . . CASSLVGINYGYTF TGTGCCAGCAGCTTAGTAGGTATTAACTATGGCTACACCTTC
TRBJ1-4 TRBV7-9 . . CASSSQGRGEKLFF TGTGCCAGCAGCTCTCAGGGCCGGGGTGAAAAACTGTTTTTT
TRBJ2-3 TRBV5-1 . . CASSSRTYDADTQYF TGCGCCAGCAGCTCTCGCACCTACGACGCAGATACGCAGTATTTT
TRBJ1-2 TRBV5-1 TRBD1 . CASSPGQGDGYTF TGCGCCAGCAGCCCTGGACAGGGAGATGGCTACACCTTC
TRBJ2-4 TRBV29-1 . few CSVVRVGGGNKNIQYF TGCAGCGTTGTACGGGTCGGTGGAGGGAACAAAAACATTCAGTACTTC
TRBJ2-2 TRBV4-2 . . CASSPRDGSPGELFF TGTGCCAGTAGCCCTAGGGATGGCAGTCCCGGGGAGCTGTTTTTT
TRBJ2-6 TRBV24-1 . once CAAGTSGANVLTF TGTGCCGCCGGTACTTCTGGGGCCAACGTCCTGACTTTC
TRBJ2-5 TRBV3-1 TRBD2 . CASSRGREAKTQYF TGTGCCAGCAGTCGCGGACGGGAGGCCAAGACCCAGTACTTC